This T cell receptor (beta chain) comes out of a study of blood T cells in healthy people across ages. A second PCR, run for about 7 to 11 cycles, used a sample-barcoded 5' primer plus a J-beta primer mix. TCRdb itself ran the 5' RACE reads through MiXCR, one entry per CDR3 protein. The repertoire includes 780,000 or so distinct CDR3 sequences, approximately 25% of them detected once, and roughly 3.8% sits in the top ten. The CDR3 length is 13 residues. The germline V and J ends were trimmed by 3 bases and 7 bases, with 10 bases remaining between them. The germline gives CDR1 LNHNV, CDR2 YYDKDF (reference sequence). The same sample was also used in a study of T cells of mothers and their children.

The material sequenced was blood. The chain joins TRBV15 to TRBJ1-5, with D unclear. The source of this sequence is a boy younger than 18 in good health. The CDR3 sequence is CATSRPSGQPQHF. Here the CDR3 DNA reads TGTGCCACCAGCAGGCCGAGTGGGCAGCCCCAGCATTTT.